What follows are 28 T cell receptor beta chains derived from one specimen sequenced in a study of blood T cells in healthy people across ages. It was with a sample-barcoded 5' primer and a J-beta primer mix that a second PCR of roughly 7 to 12 cycles was run. TCRdb re-derived calls from the 5' RACE reads in MiXCR, one entry per CDR3 protein. The sample consists of about 1.5 million distinct CDR3 sequences, 42% of them appearing once. Sequencing was performed on blood. The origin of the receptors is a woman between 18 and 30 years old in good health.

This clonotype has more than one count but fewer than ten. CDR3 protein: CSVATQQGTEAFF. CDR3 sequence (DNA): TGCAGCGTGGCGACACAACAAGGCACTGAAGCTTTCTTT. The chain is built from TRBV29-1 and TRBJ1-1; D call uncertain. V lost 6 bases and J lost 4, with 15 bases in between. This CDR3 region has 13 residues. Germline V gives CDR1 SQVTM, CDR2 ANQGSEA.

CDR3 sequence: CASSQEPGAGQSNEKLFF. DNA for the CDR3: TGCGCCAGCAGCCAAGAGCCGGGCGCGGGACAGAGTAATGAAAAACTGTTTTTT. This rearrangement joins TRBV4-3 to TRBJ1-4, with 7 bases lining up with TRBD1. The V segment lost 0 bases and the J segment 4 bases; nucleotides outside the gene matches: 11. Germline-derived CDR1 and CDR2 are LGHNA and YSLEER. CDR3 length equals 18 residues.

J is TRBJ2-1 and V is TRBV7-8; possibly TRBD2 for D (5 bases). The CDR3 length is 15 residues. V gave up 1 base and J gave up 8 bases, with 15 bases separating them. Germline CDR1 and CDR2: SGHVS and FQNEAQ. The CDR3 here is CASSLDTGLGDEQFF. The CDR3 DNA follows: TGTGCCAGCAGCTTAGACACGGGGTTGGGCGATGAGCAGTTCTTC.

This clonotype has a handful of counts. V gene TRBV2 combines with J gene TRBJ2-1; D remains unclear. The germline gives CDR1 SNHLY, CDR2 FYNNEI. The V end lost 8 bases, the J end lost 0 bases, and 14 bases lay between the germline ends. The length of the CDR3 is 15 residues. The CDR3 sequence is CASSSRHPSYNEQFF. Here the CDR3 DNA reads TGTGCCAGCTCCAGTCGACACCCCTCCTACAATGAGCAGTTCTTC.

This rearrangement joins TRBV20-1 to TRBJ2-3; D may be TRBD2 (5 bases). This CDR3 contains 16 residues. Trimming took off 5 bases at V and 0 bases at J, with 18 bases between the two ends. Germline V gives CDR1 DFQATT, CDR2 SNEGSKA (reference sequence). CDR3 sequence (DNA): TGCAGTGCTTGTAGGTCAGGTAGCGTAAGCACAGATACGCAGTATTTT. Translation gives CSACRSGSVSTDTQYF.

This chain links TRBV4-3 with TRBJ1-2; D may be TRBD1 (5 bases). V shed 4 bases and J shed 0 bases, with 15 bases lying between them. The germline gives CDR1 LGHNA, CDR2 YSLEER. The CDR3 loop spans 16 amino acids. The CDR3: CASSRRDGVTNYGYTF. The CDR3 nucleotides read TGCGCCAGCAGCCGCCGGGACGGAGTGACTAACTATGGCTACACCTTC.

This clonotype came up a few times. The chain has TRBV4-3 and TRBJ1-4; 7 bases line up with TRBD1. Unmatched junction bases numbered 7, after V lost 0 bases and J lost 6 bases. CDR3 size: 16 residues. CDR1 is LGHNA, CDR2 YSLEER, per germline. Here the CDR3 reads CASSQEEGAAHEKLFF. As DNA, the CDR3 is TGCGCCAGCAGCCAAGAAGAGGGGGCTGCTCATGAAAAACTGTTTTTT.

The chain joins TRBV27 to TRBJ1-6; no reliable D call. Trimming cost V 3 bases and J 8 bases, with 8 bases left between them. CDR1 and CDR2 from the germline V gene are MNHEY and SMNVEV (reference sequence). The CDR3 spans 13 residues. The CDR3 nucleotides read TGTGCCAGCAGTTTTGGAGAGGATTCACCCCTCCACTTT. Amino acid sequence: CASSFGEDSPLHF.

This chain connects TRBV28 to TRBJ1-5; the D is unclear. Trimming cost V 3 bases and J 3 bases, with 12 bases left between them. Germline lookup yields CDR1 MDHEN and CDR2 SYDVKM. The CDR3 runs 15 residues. The CDR3 bases are TGTGCCAGCAGTTTGGGTCACGCAAACAATCAGCCCCAGCATTTT. Its protein product is CASSLGHANNQPQHF.

This chain links TRBV18 with TRBJ2-3; D unclear. The CDR3 spans 13 residues. Germline V gives CDR1 KGHSH, CDR2 LQKENI. Trimming removed 3 bases at V and 5 bases at J, with 9 bases between. Written as DNA, the CDR3 is TGTGCCAGCTCACCGTCGATAGGAGATACGCAGTATTTT. Its protein is CASSPSIGDTQYF.

V gene TRBV12-3 or TRBV12-4 combines with J gene TRBJ2-2; 8 bases align to TRBD2. This CDR3 has 16 amino acids. Trimming removed 7 bases from V and 4 bases from J; junction bases left unmatched: 11. Here the CDR3 DNA reads TGTGCCAGCACTCCCGGGAGGGGGACGCTCACCGGGGAGCTGTTTTTT. This codes for CASTPGRGTLTGELFF.

This clonotype was found a few times. The genes are TRBV3-1 and TRBJ1-2, with no clear D. Trimming shortened V by 3 bases and J by 7 bases, and 9 bases separated the two germline ends. The germline V gene has CDR1 LGHDT and CDR2 YNNKEL (reference sequence). The CDR3 is 12 amino acids. The CDR3 reads CASSQARSGYTF. The CDR3 DNA reads as TGTGCCAGCAGCCAGGCGAGGTCTGGCTACACCTTC.

Only one count was recorded for this clonotype. The genes are TRBV4-1 and TRBJ1-5; D is unclear. Germline CDR1 reads MGHRA; CDR2 reads YSYEKL. This CDR3 has 17 amino acids. Trimming took off 1 base at V and 1 base at J, with 14 bases between the two ends. The CDR3 region is CASSQGASSLSNQPQHF. As DNA, the CDR3 is TGCGCCAGCAGCCAAGGGGCATCCAGTCTGAGCAATCAGCCCCAGCATTTT.

This rearrangement joins TRBV28 to TRBJ2-7, with a possible D match to TRBD1 (5 bases). The CDR3 totals 15 residues. The germline CDR1 and CDR2 sequences are MDHEN and SYDVKM. The V and J ends lost 6 bases and 0 bases respectively, with 15 bases between them. The CDR3 region has the DNA TGTGCCAGCAGCCCACACAGGATCTCCTCCTACGAGCAGTACTTC. This encodes CASSPHRISSYEQYF.

The V call is TRBV20-1, the J call TRBJ1-4; D not resolved. CDR1 and CDR2 (germline): DFQATT, SNEGSKA (reference sequence). Trimming pared 1 base from V and 4 bases from J, leaving 7 bases between. The CDR3 length is 13 residues. The CDR3 loop reads CSARGDGNEKLFF. The CDR3, as DNA: TGCAGTGCTAGAGGCGACGGTAATGAAAAACTGTTTTTT.

The chain recombines TRBV25-1 with TRBJ2-6; D not certain. The CDR3 is 15 amino acids. Germline-derived CDR1 and CDR2 are MGHDK and SYGVNS. The germline V and J ends were trimmed by 1 base and 3 bases, with 7 bases remaining between them. CDR3 in amino acids: CASSEFRGGANVLTF. The CDR3 nucleotides read TGTGCCAGCAGTGAATTCCGAGGTGGGGCCAACGTCCTGACTTTC.

The chain employs TRBV28 and TRBJ1-1; 8 bases match TRBD1. This CDR3 is built from 16 residues. The junction had 12 bases not matched to a gene; V was cut back by 8 bases and J by 1 base. Germline assignment: CDR1 MDHEN and CDR2 SYDVKM. As DNA, the CDR3 is TGTGCCAGCTCCCTCAGGGGGCTCGGTAGGAACACTGAAGCTTTCTTT. As protein: CASSLRGLGRNTEAFF.

This clonotype was found a few times. The genes are TRBV6-2 or TRBV6-3 and TRBJ2-7; D might be TRBD1 (5 bases). Germline-derived CDR1 and CDR2 are MNHEY and SVGEGT. With 2 bases removed from V and 3 bases from J, the gap between germline ends came to 8 bases. There are 13 residues in the CDR3. The CDR3 sequence: CASSYLTVYEQYF. The CDR3 nucleotides are TGTGCCAGCAGTTACCTGACAGTCTACGAGCAGTACTTC.

The chain employs TRBV18 and TRBJ1-1; TRBD1 matches 9 bases. V gave up 2 bases and J gave up 3 bases; unmatched junction bases: 13. Looked up from germline, CDR1 is KGHSH and CDR2 is LQKENI. The CDR3 extends over 18 amino acids. CDR3 coding DNA: TGTGCCAGCTCACCAAACCCCGGGACAGGGAGTGCGGACACTGAAGCTTTCTTT. Encoded protein: CASSPNPGTGSADTEAFF.

This rearrangement joins TRBV4-1 to TRBJ2-1; possibly TRBD2 for D (6 bases). V was shortened by 3 bases and J by 9 bases, with 15 bases between the two germline ends. The CDR3 is made up of 14 amino acids. Germline lookup yields CDR1 MGHRA and CDR2 YSYEKL. CDR3 sequence: CASSQRDSGSEQFF. The CDR3 DNA follows: TGCGCCAGCAGCCAGAGGGACTCGGGGAGTGAGCAGTTCTTC.

This clonotype was counted only a few times. The rearrangement links TRBV6-4 to TRBJ2-5; the match to TRBD2 covers 13 bases. Germline loops: CDR1 MRHNA, CDR2 SNTAGT. CDR3 length equals 15 residues. V trimming: 0 bases; J trimming: 11 bases; junction bases outside the gene matches: 6. CDR3 loop: CASSDSLAGGHEQYF. CDR3 DNA sequence: TGTGCCAGCAGTGACTCACTAGCGGGGGGGCATGAGCAGTACTTC.

This chain links TRBV28 with TRBJ1-4; D is unresolved. Trimming stripped 6 bases from V and 0 bases from J, with 11 bases between. The germline CDR1 and CDR2 sequences are MDHEN and SYDVKM. The CDR3 extends over 15 amino acids. The CDR3 DNA is TGTGCCAGCAGACCCACCGCCCCAACTAATGAAAAACTGTTTTTT. Translated: CASRPTAPTNEKLFF. The variable domain in full, with the rest retrieved from reference TRBV28 and TRBJ1-4, is DVKVTQSSRYLVKRTGEKVFLECVQDMDHENMFWYRQDPGLGLRLIYFSYDVKMKEKGDIPEGYSVSREKKERFSLILESASTNQTSMYLCASRPTAPTNEKLFFGSGTQLSVL.

V and J are TRBV6-2 or TRBV6-3 and TRBJ2-1; TRBD2 might be the D (5 bases). This CDR3 region has 12 residues. Per germline, CDR1 MNHEY and CDR2 SVGEGT. V was pared by 6 bases and J by 9 bases, with 12 bases between. The CDR3 coding sequence is TGTGCCAGCAGCCTGGGGAGCCTTGAGCAGTTCTTC. This encodes CASSLGSLEQFF.

This clonotype was found a few times. DNA of the CDR3: TGCGCCAGCAGCCAAGAAGGGGGGACAGTAGTAGAGACCCAGTACTTC. This gives the protein CASSQEGGTVVETQYF. The rearrangement uses TRBV4-3 and TRBJ2-5; D possibly corresponds to TRBD1 (7 bases). Trimming pared 0 bases from V and 4 bases from J, leaving 15 bases between. The CDR3 spans 16 residues. Germline V gene sequence: CDR1 LGHNA, CDR2 YSLEER.

The V gene is TRBV13, the J gene TRBJ2-1, with D perhaps matching TRBD1 (5 bases). Germline V gene lookup returns CDR1 PRHDT and CDR2 FYEKMQ (reference sequence). Trimming left V 7 bases short and J 0 bases short, with 10 bases between. This CDR3 has 14 amino acids. DNA of the CDR3: TGTGCCAGCAAGGGGTTTAGCTCCTACAATGAGCAGTTCTTC. Its protein is CASKGFSSYNEQFF.

On this clonotype: The junction shows a germline mismatch at one end, possibly a read error. The rearrangement joins TRBV4-2 to TRBJ2-2, with D perhaps matching TRBD1 (7 bases). The CDR3 contains 15 residues. In germline, CDR1 is LGHNA, CDR2 YNFKEQ. In DNA, the CDR3 is TGTGCCAGCAGCTACAGGGGACTTCACACCGGGGAGCCGTTTTTT. It yields the protein CASSYRGLHTGEPFF.

The table lists this clonotype with a few counts. V gene TRBV6-6 combines with J gene TRBJ1-2, with 7 bases fitting TRBD1. J lost 8 bases, V lost 6 bases, and 12 bases had no gene match. Germline lookup yields CDR1 MNHNY and CDR2 SVGAGI (reference sequence). The CDR3 loop spans 14 amino acids. CDR3 DNA sequence: TGTGCCAGCAGGTCCACAGGGGAGGCGGGCGGCTACACCTTC. The encoded protein is CASRSTGEAGGYTF.

The chain links TRBV6-5 to TRBJ2-3; 9 bases are shared with TRBD1. The CDR3 is 16 residues long. Trimming removed 2 bases from V and 6 bases from J; junction bases left unmatched: 9. Germline V gives CDR1 MNHEY, CDR2 SVGAGI. The CDR3 region has the DNA TGTGCCAGCAGTTACGGACAGGGGATAAATTGGGATACGCAGTATTTT. It encodes CASSYGQGINWDTQYF.